These T cell receptor beta chains were read from a single sample in a study of technical replicates of blood from a handful of donors. The table came from immunoSEQ multiplex PCR; TCRdb's copy has only in-frame clones and leaves some out. The table shows 55,000 to 75,000 clones, with about 91% occurring only once. Material for sequencing was PBMCs. The receptors originated from a human donor in good health. Some clones in this sample may be carry-over from other donors' samples. The conserved cysteine and the conserved F or W are not part of the CDR3 here. Fields, in order: V gene, CDR3 protein.

TRBV2,ASSRSEATQY
TRBV29-1,SVEMDWVQTQY
TRBV19,ASSSGSVFTDEQF
TRBV6-5,ASSYSDRGLYEQY
TRBV15,ATSTGETAHQETQY
TRBV29-1,SSSPQRGPYTEAF
TRBV5-6,ASSFQDYAYNEQF
TRBV21-1,ASSYEGERYEQY
TRBV7-8,ASSLIRGNTDTQY
TRBV7-9,ASSPSGNYEQY
TRBV6-4,ASRRTSGSSYNEQF
TRBV6-5,ASSWTLRGAGGYT
TRBV9,ASSVWGGQPQH